This TCR beta chain originates from a study of blood T cell repertoires in COVID-19. Study-level background: Italy, Spain and the United States were the sources of the convalescent and acute COVID-19 samples. Nucleic acid was either cDNA or gDNA, and it came from T cells, B-cell-depleted T cells, or PBMCs.

Per the original data handling: Amplification of reference gene primers provided the estimated nucleated cell counts. Sequencing was performed with immunoSEQ multiplex PCR; in TCRdb, only in-frame clones are kept and a portion is missing. For V, J and clone size, that table is used; D and trimming come from the DNA. The sample includes a few hundred thousand clones, roughly four fifths of them seen just once. Trimming stripped 4 bases from V and 2 bases from J, with 10 bases between. CDR1 and CDR2 from the germline V gene are LNHDA and SQIVND (reference sequence). The CDR3 is made up of 14 amino acids.

The clonotype was recovered from a human donor with acute or convalescent COVID-19. The donor label of this sample is uncertain. The chain links TRBV19 to TRBJ2-3; tentative D call: TRBD1 (6 bases). The sample consisted of peripheral blood. The CDR3 protein is CASSRGLATDTQYF. The CDR3 coding sequence is TGTGCCAGTAGTAGGGGGCTCGCCACAGATACGCAGTATTTT.